The 8 T cell receptor beta chains in this list originate from one sample, sequenced in a study of shared clonotypes between healthy human individuals. The table came from immunoSEQ multiplex PCR; TCRdb's copy has only in-frame clones and leaves some out. This table has about 680,000 clones, roughly 72% appearing once. The specimen was memory CD4+ T cells sorted from blood. Subset indicated: CD45RA-negative fraction. The origin of the receptors is a woman aged 25 to 39 in good health.

This chain joins TRBV6-5 and TRBJ2-1; unclear D gene. Germline values: CDR1 MNHEY, CDR2 SVGAGI. Trimming left V 0 bases short and J 9 bases short, with 15 bases between. CDR3 length: 15 residues. The CDR3 coding sequence is TGTGCCAGCAGTTACTCCCCGAGCAGTTTCAGTGAGCAGTTCTTC. Translated: CASSYSPSSFSEQFF.

This clone was detected a few times. The chain combines TRBV28 with TRBJ1-5, with 10 bases aligning to TRBD1. This CDR3 comprises 16 residues. Trimming at V came to 5 bases and at J to 3 bases, leaving 7 bases not matched to a gene. Looked up from germline, CDR1 is MDHEN and CDR2 is SYDVKM. The CDR3 sequence is CASSIEGTGVNQPQHF. In nucleotides, the CDR3 is TGTGCCAGCAGTATCGAGGGGACAGGGGTCAATCAGCCCCAGCATTTT.

This chain links TRBV7-6 with TRBJ1-4; D not resolved. CDR1 and CDR2 (germline): SGHVS, FNYEAQ. CDR3 length: 14 amino acids. V was pared by 2 bases and J by 0 bases, with 4 bases between. CDR3 region: CASSLQATNEKLFF. The CDR3 DNA reads as TGTGCCAGCAGCTTACAGGCAACTAATGAAAAACTGTTTTTT.

The chain uses TRBV5-1 and TRBJ1-4; D unclear. The CDR3 consists of 16 residues. Trimming pared 2 bases from V and 1 base from J, leaving 12 bases between. Germline V gene data show CDR1 as SGHRS and CDR2 as YFSETQ. This CDR3 is CASSFGRAGTNEKLFF. CDR3 DNA sequence: TGCGCCAGCAGCTTTGGTAGGGCAGGAACTAATGAAAAACTGTTTTTT.

The chain recombines TRBV11-2 with TRBJ2-7; TRBD2 might be the D (6 bases). The germline V gene has CDR1 SGHAT and CDR2 FQNNGV. The germline V and J ends were trimmed by 5 bases and 3 bases, with 14 bases remaining between them. The CDR3 length is 14 residues. CDR3 coding DNA: TGTGCCAGCAGCCACCGACTAGGGTTCTACGAGCAGTACTTC. Its protein product is CASSHRLGFYEQYF.

This clone was detected only once. This chain links TRBV5-1 with TRBJ2-3; 11 bases are shared with TRBD2. The CDR3 contains 19 residues. The junction had 17 bases not matched to a gene; V was cut back by 7 bases and J by 1 base. Germline V gene data show CDR1 as SGHRS and CDR2 as YFSETQ. CDR3 in amino acids: CASASYEGLAGGGTDTQYF. The DNA of the CDR3 is TGCGCCAGCGCCTCCTACGAGGGCCTAGCGGGAGGTGGCACAGATACGCAGTATTTT. Looking up the rest from reference TRBV5-1 and TRBJ2-3 gives the full variable domain: KAGVTQTPRYLIKTRGQQVTLSCSPISGHRSVSWYQQTPGQGLQFLFEYFSETQRNKGNFPGRFSGRQFSNSRSEMNVSTLELGDSALYLCASASYEGLAGGGTDTQYFGPGTRLTVL.

By sample share, this clone is medium-sized. V and J are TRBV29-1 and TRBJ2-5; 7 nucleotides align to TRBD2. This CDR3 contains 13 residues. After removal of 6 bases from V and 0 bases from J, the junction contained 4 bases not matched to a gene. CDR1 and CDR2 from the germline V gene are SQVTM and ANQGSEA. The CDR3 protein is CSVGGFDQETQYF. The CDR3 DNA reads as TGCAGCGTGGGGGGGTTTGACCAAGAGACCCAGTACTTC.

The chain is built from TRBV7-2 and TRBJ1-4, with no clear D. CDR1 and CDR2 from the germline V gene are SGHTA and FQGNSA. The CDR3 contains 14 residues. The ends were cut back, 1 base at V and 10 bases at J, with 13 bases in the middle. The CDR3: CASSLGSFDGKLFF. Here the CDR3 DNA reads TGTGCCAGCAGCTTAGGTTCATTTGATGGAAAACTGTTTTTT. Together with reference TRBV7-2 and TRBJ1-4, the CDR3 gives the full variable domain: GAGVSQSPSNKVTEKGKDVELRCDPISGHTALYWYRQSLGQGLEFLIYFQGNSAPDKSGLPSDRFSAERTGGSVSTLTIQRTQQEDSAVYLCASSLGSFDGKLFFGSGTQLSVL.